Shown below are 14 T cell receptor beta chains from a single sample sequenced in a study of T cell responses to AZD1222 COVID-19 vaccine. Produced via immunoSEQ multiplex PCR; TCRdb's table is partial and in-frame only. Among about 53,000 clones, around 85% were seen once, and the ten largest hold around 27%. Sequencing used peripheral blood, obtained on day 0 of AZD1222 vaccination. The receptors derive from an adult in good health.

In its sample, this clone was seen a few times. This rearrangement joins TRBV11-2 to TRBJ1-2; 7 bases fit TRBD1. Germline V gene lookup returns CDR1 SGHAT and CDR2 FQNNGV. The CDR3 is made up of 16 amino acids. After removal of 5 bases from V and 8 bases from J, the junction contained 17 bases not matched to a gene. This chain's CDR3 is CASSQTRGRLAGGYTF. DNA of the CDR3: TGTGCCAGCAGCCAGACAAGGGGGCGGCTTGCTGGAGGCTACACCTTC.

The chain carries TRBV9 and TRBJ2-6, with D perhaps assigned TRBD1 or TRBD2 (5 bases each). Trimming cost V 7 bases and J 2 bases, with 10 bases left between them. The CDR3 has 14 residues. Germline V CDR1 and CDR2: SGDLS, YYNGEE. CDR3 nucleotide sequence: TGTGCCAGCGGGGGTCCACCTGGGGCCAACGTCCTGACTTTC. Translated, it gives CASGGPPGANVLTF.

The V call is TRBV19, the J call TRBJ2-1; 8 positions match TRBD2. V lost 2 bases and J lost 2; bases outside the gene matches: 5. From germline, CDR1 is LNHDA and CDR2 SQIVND (reference sequence). The CDR3 consists of 16 residues. CDR3 DNA sequence: TGTGCCAGTAGTATATCCGGGAGGGTGACCTACAATGAGCAGTTCTTC. It translates to CASSISGRVTYNEQFF.

The chain links TRBV5-4 to TRBJ2-1; TRBD1 might be the D (6 bases). Germline CDR1 and CDR2: SGHNT and YYREEE (reference sequence). Between the trimmed V and J ends, which lost 7 bases and 2 bases, there was a span of 16 bases. The CDR3 has 15 residues. CDR3 amino acids: CASHLMRGTYNEQFF. The CDR3 DNA is TGTGCCAGCCACCTAATGAGGGGGACCTACAATGAGCAGTTCTTC. Full variable domain (missing parts from reference TRBV5-4 and TRBJ2-1): ETGVTQSPTHLIKTRGQQVTLRCSSQSGHNTVSWYQQALGQGPQFIFQYYREEENGRGNFPPRFSGLQFPNYSSELNVNALELDDSALYLCASHLMRGTYNEQFFGPGTRLTVL.

V usage is TRBV28 and J usage is TRBJ2-7; D could derive from TRBD1 or TRBD2 (5 bases each). The CDR3 has 15 residues. Per the germline V gene, CDR1 is MDHEN and CDR2 is SYDVKM. Trimming pared 4 bases from V and 3 bases from J, leaving 16 bases between. CDR3 nucleotide sequence: TGTGCCAGCAGTTCCTCCGGGACGGAATACTACGAGCAGTACTTC. It encodes CASSSSGTEYYEQYF.

The chain links TRBV27 to TRBJ1-2; perhaps TRBD1 as D (6 bases). Germline V lookup: CDR1 MNHEY, CDR2 SMNVEV (reference sequence). The CDR3 extends over 14 amino acids. Trimming stripped 2 bases from V and 7 bases from J, with 14 bases between. CDR3 DNA sequence: TGTGCCAGCAGTTTAATGTCCAGGGGAGGTGGCTACACCTTC. Encoded protein: CASSLMSRGGGYTF.

The genes are TRBV19 and TRBJ2-7, with TRBD1 as a possible D gene (6 bases). Germline assignment: CDR1 LNHDA and CDR2 SQIVND (reference sequence). V shed 6 bases and J shed 4 bases, with 16 bases lying between them. There are 14 residues in the CDR3. The CDR3 region has the DNA TGTGCCAGTAGCTTACAGGGTTTTTCGTACGAGCAGTACTTC. It codes for CASSLQGFSYEQYF.

This chain connects TRBV25-1 to TRBJ2-3; 8 bases line up with TRBD2. Trimming cost V 0 bases and J 12 bases; bases outside gene matches: 5. The CDR3 runs 13 residues. Looked up from germline, CDR1 is MGHDK and CDR2 is SYGVNS. CDR3 protein: CASSEYVAGHQYF. Here the CDR3 DNA reads TGTGCCAGCAGTGAATATGTAGCGGGGCACCAGTATTTT.

The rearrangement uses TRBV3-1 (or the pseudogene TRBV3-2) and TRBJ1-3; D remains unclear. The V gene lost 8 bases and the J gene lost 0 bases, with 8 bases spanning the gap. The CDR3 consists of 13 residues. Germline V gives CDR1 LGHDT, CDR2 YNNKEL (reference sequence). CDR3 residues: CASQRYSGNTIYF. The DNA of the CDR3 is TGTGCCAGCCAAAGGTACTCTGGAAACACCATATATTTT.

The chain couples TRBV6-5 to TRBJ1-3; perhaps TRBD1 as D (5 bases). Trimming removed 8 bases at V and 3 bases at J, with 17 bases between. The CDR3 runs 15 residues. Germline V gene lookup returns CDR1 MNHEY and CDR2 SVGAGI. The CDR3 nucleotides are TGTGCCAGCCCCCCACTAGACAGCCTTGGAAACACCATATATTTT. Its protein product is CASPPLDSLGNTIYF.

This chain links TRBV3-1 (or the pseudogene TRBV3-2) with TRBJ2-7, with 8 bases identical to TRBD2. Germline V gene data show CDR1 as LGHDT and CDR2 as YNNKEL (reference sequence). This CDR3 region has 17 residues. Trimming took 4 bases from V and 0 from J; bases not matched to a gene: 11. CDR3 in amino acids: CASSRYGSSGSSYEQYF. The CDR3 DNA is TGTGCCAGCAGCCGTTACGGGTCCAGCGGGAGCTCCTACGAGCAGTACTTC.

This chain connects TRBV7-2 to TRBJ1-5, with unresolved D. Trimming cost V 0 bases and J 1 base, with 4 bases left between them. The CDR3 consists of 14 residues. Germline V gene data show CDR1 as SGHTA and CDR2 as FQGNSA. CDR3 in DNA: TGTGCCAGCAGCTTAGCAGGGAGCAATCAGCCCCAGCATTTT. This encodes CASSLAGSNQPQHF. Full variable domain (outside the CDR3, taken from reference TRBV7-2 and TRBJ1-5): GAGVSQSPSNKVTEKGKDVELRCDPISGHTALYWYRQSLGQGLEFLIYFQGNSAPDKSGLPSDRFSAERTGGSVSTLTIQRTQQEDSAVYLCASSLAGSNQPQHFGDGTRLSIL.

V and J are TRBV15 and TRBJ1-5, with 7 bases fitting TRBD1. The CDR3 loop spans 15 amino acids. J lost 6 bases, V lost 6 bases, and 11 bases had no gene match. The germline gives CDR1 LNHNV, CDR2 YYDKDF (reference sequence). The CDR3 bases are TGTGCCACCAGGCTAGACAGGGCATCTGTTCAGCCCCAGCATTTT. This gives the protein CATRLDRASVQPQHF.

The rearrangement joins TRBV28 to TRBJ1-5; possible D gene TRBD1, 6 bases. Germline CDR1 MDHEN, CDR2 SYDVKM. The CDR3 has 14 amino acids. V lost 8 bases and J lost 7, with 18 bases in between. The CDR3 DNA sequence: TGTGCCAGCGGGCTATCGACAGGCTTGCAGCCCCAGCATTTT. This sequence encodes CASGLSTGLQPQHF.